The 3 T cell receptor beta chains listed next were all sequenced from one sample in a study of patients and donors after allogeneic stem cell transplantation. From the RT-PCR reads, TCRdb called clonotypes with MiXCR, one entry per CDR3 protein. This repertoire shows fewer than 1,500 distinct CDR3 sequences, roughly 6% found once; its top ten account for roughly 28%. Material: blood, either unsorted or a sorted T cell fraction (not recorded which). All receptors derive from a human donor who was either an allogeneic HSCT recipient or a stem cell or donor lymphocyte infusion donor (not recorded which). It is not recorded whose cells these are; they may come from a transplant donor.

By share, this clonotype ranks as medium-sized. This sequence joins TRBV29-1 and TRBJ2-1; no clear D. The CDR3 has 14 residues. Germline V lookup: CDR1 SQVTM, CDR2 ANQGSEA. V lost 2 bases and J lost 0, with 8 bases in between. As DNA, the CDR3 is TGCAGCGTTGAATTGCAGAGCTCCTACAATGAGCAGTTCTTC. As protein: CSVELQSSYNEQFF.

This clonotype was counted only a few times. The chain carries TRBV6-2 or TRBV6-3 and TRBJ2-7; D possibly uses TRBD1 or TRBD2 (5 bases each). This CDR3 region has 15 residues. The V and J ends lost 2 bases and 5 bases respectively, with 16 bases between them. CDR1 and CDR2 (germline): MNHEY, SVGEGT. The CDR3 spells CASSYLGRPMDEQYF. CDR3 nucleotide sequence: TGTGCCAGCAGTTACCTGGGACGGCCGATGGACGAGCAGTACTTC.

The chain carries TRBV12-3 or TRBV12-4 and TRBJ2-1, with 11 bases that match TRBD2. CDR3 size: 15 residues. V gave up 5 bases and J gave up 7 bases; unmatched junction bases: 7. The CDR3, as DNA: TGTGCCAGCAGTGAGACTAGCGGGAATATAAATGAGCAGTTCTTC. Its protein product is CASSETSGNINEQFF.